This T cell receptor (beta chain) stems from a study of identical twins. Everyone who donated was a healthy Caucasian. A universal primer site came from template switching; cDNA carried unique molecular identifiers. MiXCR, run by TCRdb on the 5' RACE reads, gives a single entry per CDR3 protein. Of about 280,000 distinct CDR3 sequences in the sample, approximately 8.5% were seen once. Trimming took off 4 bases at V and 11 bases at J, with 16 bases between the two ends. Germline CDR1 SGHNT, CDR2 YYREEE (reference sequence). This CDR3 comprises 13 residues. This sample also belongs to another study, concerning yellow fever vaccine responses in identical twins.

V usage is TRBV5-4 and J usage is TRBJ2-1; D uncertain. The receptor's source is a woman under 30 in good health. Sequences were obtained from memory (CD45RO+) T cells sorted from blood. In DNA, the CDR3 is TGTGCCAGCAGCACCGGAGTTACCTTGAAGCAGTTCTTC. It codes for CASSTGVTLKQFF.